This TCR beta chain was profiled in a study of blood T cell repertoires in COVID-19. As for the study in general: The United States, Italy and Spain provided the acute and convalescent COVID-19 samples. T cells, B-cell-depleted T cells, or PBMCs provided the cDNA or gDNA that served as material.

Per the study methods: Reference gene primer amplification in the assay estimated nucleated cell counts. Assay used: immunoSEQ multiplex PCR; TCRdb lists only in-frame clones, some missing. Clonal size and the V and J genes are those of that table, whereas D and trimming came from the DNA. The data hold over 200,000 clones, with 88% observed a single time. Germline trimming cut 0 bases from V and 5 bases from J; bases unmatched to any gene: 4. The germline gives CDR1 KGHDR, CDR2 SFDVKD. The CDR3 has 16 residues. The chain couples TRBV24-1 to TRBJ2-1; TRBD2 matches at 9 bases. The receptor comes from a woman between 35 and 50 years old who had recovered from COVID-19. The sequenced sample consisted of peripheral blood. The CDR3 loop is CATSDLGASGNNEQFF. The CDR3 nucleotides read TGTGCCACCAGTGATTTGGGCGCTAGCGGGAACAATGAGCAGTTCTTC.